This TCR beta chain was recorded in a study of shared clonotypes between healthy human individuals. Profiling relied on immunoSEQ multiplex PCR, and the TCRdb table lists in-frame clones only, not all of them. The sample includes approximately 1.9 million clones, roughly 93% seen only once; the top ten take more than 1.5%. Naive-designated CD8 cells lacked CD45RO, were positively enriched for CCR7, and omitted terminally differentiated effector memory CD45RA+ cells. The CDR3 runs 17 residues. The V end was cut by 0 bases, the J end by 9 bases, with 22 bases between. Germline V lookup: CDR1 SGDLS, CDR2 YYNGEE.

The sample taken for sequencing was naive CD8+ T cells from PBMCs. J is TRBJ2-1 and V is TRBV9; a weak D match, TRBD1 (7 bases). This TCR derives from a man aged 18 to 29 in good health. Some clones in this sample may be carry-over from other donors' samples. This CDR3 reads CASSVAADRRRLGEQFF. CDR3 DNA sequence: TGTGCCAGCAGCGTAGCTGCGGACAGGCGCCGACTAGGTGAGCAGTTCTTC.